This TCR beta chain is drawn from a study of cytomegalovirus exposure and HLA in healthy donors (dated by TCRdb to between 2016 and 2019). For the study in its entirety: An earlier analysis of some 550 of the donors reported 250 to 350 Gb of sequence data and around 120 million unique TCR beta sequences from approximately 180 million T cells. Roughly 5 DR-DQ haplotypes were handled as single units for association and clustering, since linkage in the cohort was strong. The study was designed to test whether signatures of past pathogen exposure could be identified by cataloging public T cell receptors. On average, roughly 200,000 unique TCR beta nucleotide sequences were sequenced per donor among a few hundred genotyped donors of the cohort, with about 17% of those sequences being non-productive. Genome-wide SNP genotypes for about 60% of the roughly 700 donors were used in a later genetic analysis, which treated that subset as a discovery cohort. Typing coverage differed by locus: A, B, C, DRB1 and DQB1 were typed in about 629-640 donors, DQA1 in 522, DPA1 in some 600, and DPB1 in 450 to 480. HLA typing covered class I and class II loci at four-digit resolution. The T cell repertoires of some 670 subjects were profiled by immunosequencing and related to cytomegalovirus serostatus. The genetic ancestry cluster associated with self-reported Caucasian donors included around four fifths of the roughly 400 genotyped donors. Donor age, sex, ethnicity and CMV serostatus were compiled alongside the repertoire data. In a later analysis, previously published TCR beta repertoires from several hundred donors were re-analyzed and high-resolution HLA genotyping was added so that TCR occurrence patterns could be studied. The later analysis used no new phenotypic data to find candidate immune exposures, relying instead on TCR beta sequences and their occurrence across donors. An early release covering around 630 HLA-typed donors comprised 250 to 350 gigabases of sequencing data and around 80 million unique TCR sequences. In addition to the first cohort of hundreds of subjects, a separate validation cohort of about 120 different subjects was used. The study combined high-throughput TCR immunosequencing, statistical association of individual TCRs with disease status, and machine learning to predict cytomegalovirus infection status. Every discovery cohort repertoire had been produced on one sequencing platform. An earlier analysis of 587 of the donors applied high-throughput TCR beta sequencing to assess whether each TCR beta V gene segment acted as functional or pseudogenic.

Taken from the germline V gene (reference sequence), the CDR1 and CDR2 loops are SEHNR and FQNEAQ. Including cysteine and phenylalanine, the CDR3 has 14 amino acids. The DNA shown is the 42-base CDR3, in frame from base 1. Compared with germline, V lacks 5 bases and J lacks 11 bases; bases without a gene match: 12. In total, roughly 670 healthy bone marrow donors made up the cohort. At the time of sampling, all cohort members were nominally healthy, though unrecorded immune exposures were likely present. The donor tested CMV seronegative and was one of the 352 seronegative cohort members. A peripheral blood sample was collected from each donor, and TCR beta sequencing was performed on peripheral blood mononuclear cells. The Qiagen DNeasy Blood Extraction Kit was used to extract genomic DNA from the blood cell samples. The paper as a whole reports these results and caveats: A total of around 150 TCR beta chains were listed by the study as associated with cytomegalovirus. The earlier analysis of nearly 600 of the donors excluded seventeen rarely observed V segments, including chromosome 9 orphons, because counts were too low. The 87-base-pair reads could not distinguish some IMGT-functional V segments, including TRBV6-2 and TRBV6-3, so those segments were excluded. A further reported finding was that TCR beta sequences accurately predicted the HLA-A and HLA-B alleles for most subjects in the first cohort. Linkage disequilibrium might explain the correlated functional status among segregating V segments, but an unknown experimental factor could not be ruled out. Broadly in line with IMGT annotations, most TCR beta V segments showed up in productive rearrangements about 87% or about 30% of the time in an earlier analysis of several hundred of the donors. According to the authors, the approach could potentially be generalized to other disease states and immunological phenotypes. In a later genetic analysis, a missense DCLRE1C variant was associated with V-gene and J-gene trimming of TCR beta chains, and the association was replicated in an independent cohort. Compared with equally common non-associated chains, HLA-associated TCR beta chains in a later analysis were more clonally expanded and had lower generation probabilities. Roughly uniform sequencing depth across donors was assumed in presence/absence analyses, although this assumption may not hold. In vitro tests confirmed that a few of the cytomegalovirus-associated TCR beta chains recognize cytomegalovirus antigens. Most TCR sequences were observed very rarely across donors, whereas some public TCRs were present in many individuals. When HLA alleles, especially DR and DQ, strongly co-occurred, attributing TCR associations to individual alleles was difficult. Because some donors lacked HLA typing at each locus, the association tests relied only on the typed subset. The classifier was reported to diagnose cytomegalovirus status with high specificity and sensitivity in both the original cohort and the validation cohort. The sequencing pipeline was judged likely to have produced a cluster of highly shared sequence variants as a technical artifact. In this cohort, only TCR beta chains were sequenced, and detectable features were limited by the absence of alpha or paired-chain data. Most CMV-associated TCR beta chains appeared to be HLA-restricted in a later analysis, and the HLA associations seemed to be driven largely by CMV exposure. A later analysis reported that several top co-occurrence clusters appeared linked to parvovirus B19, influenza, CMV and Epstein-Barr virus. A later genetic analysis reported fewer N-insertions in productive TCRs among donors in an Asian-associated ancestry cluster than the roughly 620-donor mean. CMV serostatus was the only immune exposure information available for the cohort. According to a later analysis, TCR association rates differed among HLA loci, with DRB1 alleles showing the most associated TCRs and HLA-C alleles showing the fewest. In a later analysis, some 18,000 TCR beta sequences were associated with specific HLA alleles at a false discovery rate of 0.05.

In the case of this clone: Which antigen it targets is not known. No much larger clone exists at a distance of one base, and base qualities are not known.

The library came from the immunoSEQ multiplex PCR assay. The multiplex PCR relied on a mix of 60 forward primers for TCR Vbeta segments and 13 reverse primers for TCR Jbeta segments. A multiplex PCR assay on genomic DNA amplified the CDR3 region of rearranged TCR beta genes. On the Illumina HiSeq System, the amplified TCR beta libraries were sequenced as 87-base-pair reads. In the paper's pipeline: In a later analysis, some 80 million unique TCR beta chains were counted across the approximately 640 repertoires, and roughly 11 million of these chains were shared by at least two donors. Raw reads were error-corrected and collapsed into unique sequences by a nearest-neighbor algorithm in which closely related sequences were merged to remove PCR and sequencing errors. Alignment of CDR3 sequences to IMGT reference sequences was used to assign V, D and J gene segments. For a sequence to be retained, a match of at least six nucleotides was required to both a V gene segment and a J gene segment. A rearrangement counted as productive if the CDR3 had no stop codons and remained in frame with V and J, and every other rearrangement counted as non-productive. CDR3 was defined according to IMGT convention as the region running from the second conserved V-encoded cysteine to the conserved J-encoded phenylalanine. The earlier analysis of about 530 of the donors excluded any sequence lacking an unambiguous match to a single V gene segment. An earlier analysis of some 610 of the donors called V segments functional above 56.7% productive rearrangements and segregating when the between-donor standard deviation exceeded 5%. A statistical classification framework was developed to diagnose cytomegalovirus status using the catalog of TCR beta chain sequences. V and J gene assignment, in a later analysis, came from comparing TCR nucleotide sequences with IMGT/GENE-DB human TR gene sequences. Using the TCRdist pipeline, a later analysis assigned CDR3 sequences along with most-parsimonious VDJ recombination scenarios. In a later analysis, every TCR beta chain was defined by the combination of its CDR3 amino acid sequence and its V-gene family, and reads without a unique V-gene family were dropped. To address suspected cross-contamination and a sequencing artifact, a later analysis removed around 600 highly shared, low-generation-probability nucleotide sequences. In a later analysis, a clonal expansion index for each public chain was calculated from normalized within-repertoire ranks of inferred template counts. In a later analysis, generation probabilities were computed with a VDJ recombination model fitted to out-of-frame rearrangements, and the resulting probabilities were checked against IGoR. Hypergeometric tests were used in a later analysis to score TCR-TCR, TCR-HLA and TCR-CMV co-occurrence, with a repertoire-size bias correction applied to the TCR pairs. In a later analysis, false discovery rates were estimated by permuting HLA or CMV assignments 20 times. In a later analysis, co-occurring TCRs were grouped with DBSCAN, and TCRdist sequence similarity was added when clustering was performed within HLA-allele-positive subsets. Co-occurrence clustering excluded repertoires with fewer than 30,000 or more than 120,000 public chains, plus five with anomalous nucleotide sharing. Here the immuneACCESS table is served through TCRdb, limited to in-frame sequences with V and J called. Missing clones are a known gap in these copies; in checked studies unresolved V genes cover under half, and the rest lacks a known reason. The D gene and trimming were derived from the DNA, and the V and J assignments and clone size from that table. This sample comprises roughly 110,000 clones, more than 60% of them detected only once. The top ten clonotypes cover 3% to 4.5% of the sample.

This clonotype was obtained from a man aged 60 to 75 in good health and CMV-seronegative. The sequencing sample was made of PBMCs. The chain is assembled from TRBV7-9 and TRBJ1-1; TRBD1 fits 9 bases in the junction. The CDR3 protein sequence reads: CASSVPGTGIRAFF. The sequenced DNA is TGTGCCAGCAGCGTCCCCGGGACAGGGATTCGTGCTTTCTTT.